One T cell receptor (beta chain) is described in this entry. As yet, its antigen is unknown. This sample is part of a study of T cell responses to AZD1222 COVID-19 vaccine. For the study at large: Pooled samples include second doses given at about 4 or 12 weeks. Whole-study findings and limits: Within unmutated variant regions lay the reported targets of nearly half of spike-specific TCRs.

The CDR3 is 13 amino acids. Germline CDR1 and CDR2: MGHRA and YSYEKL. V lost 0 bases to trimming and J lost 6 bases, with 6 bases between them. Assay used: immunoSEQ multiplex PCR; TCRdb lists only in-frame clones, some missing. This sample yields about 96,000 clones, of which 85% to 90% are seen a single time; approximately 24% belongs to the top ten. The rearrangement uses TRBV4-1 and TRBJ2-1; D gene uncertain. The sequence came from an adult in good health. The input for sequencing was peripheral blood, taken on day 0 of AZD1222 vaccination. This chain's CDR3 is CASSQDKGNEQFF. CDR3 sequence (DNA): TGCGCCAGCAGCCAAGATAAGGGCAATGAGCAGTTCTTC.